Listed below are T cell receptor beta chains from one sample, sequenced in a study of Graves' ophthalmopathy and Graves' hyperthyroidism. One entry per CDR3 protein, called by TCRdb with MiXCR from the multiplex PCR reads. The top ten clones hold roughly 1.5% of a sample with some 400,000 distinct CDR3 sequences, approximately 20% of them seen once. Sample: peripheral blood. The source is a woman younger than 30 with Graves' ophthalmopathy. Both conserved end residues are part of each CDR3. Fields, in order: D gene, clone size, V gene, J gene, CDR3 protein, CDR3 DNA. A D gene is named only where the DNA matches it firmly. Size values are once, few and many counts, or a class for expanded clones, and some rows have none.

>.|.|TRBV7-2|TRBJ1-2
CASSLQGGYTF
TGTGCCAGCAGCTTGCAGGGTGGCTACACCTTC
>TRBD1|many|TRBV28|TRBJ1-2
CASSQPGTGNYGYTF
TGTGCCAGCAGTCAGCCCGGGACAGGGAACTATGGCTACACCTTC
>.|many|TRBV6-1|TRBJ1-3
CATRLGSGGNTIYF
TGTGCCACCCGATTGGGCAGCGGTGGAAACACCATATATTTT
>TRBD1|many|TRBV12-3/TRBV12-4|TRBJ1-5
CASSMRQGDDQPQHF
TGTGCCAGCAGTATGAGGCAGGGGGACGATCAGCCCCAGCATTTT
>.|medium-sized|TRBV12-3/TRBV12-4|TRBJ2-7
CASSFLYEQYF
TGTGCCAGCAGTTTCCTTTACGAGCAGTACTTC
>.|many|TRBV30|TRBJ2-1
CAWSVGGRSYNEQFF
TGTGCCTGGAGTGTGGGCGGTAGGTCCTACAATGAGCAGTTCTTC
>.|.|TRBV28|TRBJ2-7
CASSPSSSRQYF
TGTGCCAGCAGTCCGAGCTCCTCACGGCAGTACTTC
>.|many|TRBV29-1|TRBJ1-5
CSVAFDRNQPQHF
TGCAGCGTCGCGTTTGACCGAAATCAGCCCCAGCATTTT
>.|.|TRBV15|TRBJ1-5
CATSRAMDISNQPQHF
TGTGCCACCAGCAGAGCTATGGACATCAGCAATCAGCCCCAGCATTTT
>.|many|TRBV6-1|TRBJ1-5
CASSVRGGRSNQPQHF
TGTGCCAGCAGTGTTCGGGGAGGGAGGAGCAATCAGCCCCAGCATTTT
>.|many|TRBV12-3/TRBV12-4|TRBJ1-1
CASSSDQVYTEAFF
TGTGCCAGCAGTTCGGACCAAGTGTACACTGAAGCTTTCTTT
>TRBD2|many|TRBV29-1|TRBJ2-5
CSVEIVAGETQYF
TGCAGCGTTGAGATCGTAGCGGGAGAGACCCAGTACTTC
>.|many|TRBV2|TRBJ2-5
CASSPLTQETQYF
TGTGCCAGCAGCCCCCTTACCCAAGAGACCCAGTACTTC
>.|.|TRBV7-2|TRBJ2-7
CASSLGPGAAYEQYF
TGTGCCAGCAGCTTAGGGCCAGGGGCAGCCTACGAGCAGTACTTC
>.|many|TRBV7-2|TRBJ2-5
CASSLVIEGKTQYF
TGTGCCAGCAGCTTAGTAATAGAGGGGAAGACCCAGTACTTC
>.|many|TRBV7-2|TRBJ2-7
CASSPRQVSSYEQYF
TGTGCCAGCAGCCCGCGGCAGGTGAGCTCCTACGAGCAGTACTTC
>.|many|TRBV28|TRBJ2-2
CASQGPRTGELFF
TGTGCCAGTCAGGGGCCGAGAACCGGGGAGCTGTTTTTT
>.|many|TRBV27|TRBJ1-1
CASSTPWGEAFF
TGTGCCAGCAGTACACCATGGGGGGAAGCTTTCTTT
>TRBD2|many|TRBV28|TRBJ2-5
CASSSSISLASGVAETQYF
TGTGCCAGCAGTTCCTCTATATCGTTGGCTAGCGGGGTCGCAGAGACCCAGTACTTC
>.|many|TRBV20-1|TRBJ1-1
CSARARLQEAFF
TGCAGTGCTAGAGCTCGACTTCAAGAAGCTTTCTTT
>TRBD2|many|TRBV4-1|TRBJ2-7
CASSQETSGSYEQYF
TGCGCCAGCAGCCAAGAAACTAGCGGGTCCTACGAGCAGTACTTC
>TRBD1|many|TRBV11-2|TRBJ1-5
CASSPQGAQSNQPQHF
TGTGCCAGCAGCCCACAGGGGGCCCAATCAAATCAGCCCCAGCATTTT
>.|few|TRBV15|TRBJ2-5
CATSRDPIETQYF
TGTGCCACCAGCAGAGATCCAATTGAGACCCAGTACTTC
>.|many|TRBV2|TRBJ2-7
CASSDFGVGQYF
TGTGCCAGCAGTGATTTCGGGGTAGGGCAGTACTTC